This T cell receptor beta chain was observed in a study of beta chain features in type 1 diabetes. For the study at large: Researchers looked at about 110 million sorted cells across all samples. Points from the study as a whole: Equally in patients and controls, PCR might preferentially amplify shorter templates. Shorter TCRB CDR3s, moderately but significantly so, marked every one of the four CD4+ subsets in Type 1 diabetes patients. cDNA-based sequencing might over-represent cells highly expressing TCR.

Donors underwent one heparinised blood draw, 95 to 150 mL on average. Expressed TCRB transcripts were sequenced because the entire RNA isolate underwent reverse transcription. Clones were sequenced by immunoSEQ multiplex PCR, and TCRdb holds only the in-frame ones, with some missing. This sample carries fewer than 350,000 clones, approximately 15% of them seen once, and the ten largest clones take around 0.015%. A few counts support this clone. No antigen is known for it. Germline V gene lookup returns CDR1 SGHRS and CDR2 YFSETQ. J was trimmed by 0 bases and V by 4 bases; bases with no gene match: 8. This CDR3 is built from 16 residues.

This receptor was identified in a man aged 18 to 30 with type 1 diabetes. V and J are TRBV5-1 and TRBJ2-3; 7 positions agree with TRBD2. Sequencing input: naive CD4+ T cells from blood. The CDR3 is CASSGSRGSSTDTQYF. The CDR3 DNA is TGCGCCAGCAGCGGATCGCGGGGGAGCAGCACAGATACGCAGTATTTT.